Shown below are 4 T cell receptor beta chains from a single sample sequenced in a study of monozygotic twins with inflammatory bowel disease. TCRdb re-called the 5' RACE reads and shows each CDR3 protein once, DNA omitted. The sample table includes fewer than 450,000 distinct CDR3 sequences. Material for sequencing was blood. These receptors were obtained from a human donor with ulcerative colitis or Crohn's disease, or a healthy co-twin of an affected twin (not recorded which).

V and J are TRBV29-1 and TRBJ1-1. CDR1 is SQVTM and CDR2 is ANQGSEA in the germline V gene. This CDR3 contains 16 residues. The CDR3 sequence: CSASPRGLRRRAEAFF.

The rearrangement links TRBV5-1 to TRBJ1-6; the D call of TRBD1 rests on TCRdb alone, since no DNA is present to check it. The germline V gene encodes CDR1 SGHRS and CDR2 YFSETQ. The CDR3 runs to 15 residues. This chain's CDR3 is CASSLGGGSYSPLHF.

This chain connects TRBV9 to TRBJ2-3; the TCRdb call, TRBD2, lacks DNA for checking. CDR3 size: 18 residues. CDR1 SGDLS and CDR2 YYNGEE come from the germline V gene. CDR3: CASSAPLLAGILADTQYF.

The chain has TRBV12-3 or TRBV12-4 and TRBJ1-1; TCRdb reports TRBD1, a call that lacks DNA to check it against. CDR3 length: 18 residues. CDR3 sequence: CASSSAGRGLRGNTEAFF.